This T cell receptor (beta chain) originates from a study of blood T cell repertoires in COVID-19. The table came from immunoSEQ multiplex PCR; TCRdb's copy has only in-frame clones and leaves some out. The sample shows approximately 47,000 clones, around 85% of them seen only once. Trimming removed 5 bases from V and 0 bases from J; junction bases left unmatched: 15. The germline CDR1 and CDR2 sequences are SEHNR and FQNEAQ (reference sequence). The CDR3 runs 18 residues. Sequencing was carried out using peripheral blood. The chain carries TRBV7-9 and TRBJ2-7; 8 bases are a match to TRBD1. This TCR derives from an older woman with acute or convalescent COVID-19. Here the CDR3 DNA reads TGTGCCAGCAGCACTTGGACGGGGACAGGCCGAAGCTCCTACGAGCAGTACTTC. It encodes CASSTWTGTGRSSYEQYF.